These 2 T cell receptor beta chains came from one sample sequenced in a study of T-cell memory formation after mild COVID-19. TCRdb used MiXCR to reprocess the 5' RACE reads, holding one entry per CDR3 protein. The sample lists 250,000 to 300,000 distinct CDR3 sequences, roughly 17% occurring once. Sequenced: PBMCs or a T cell subset sorted from them (not recorded which). These receptors were obtained from a man younger than 30 who had mild COVID-19 (a few samples of this study predate the infection). Cell type and time point are not known.

This clonotype came up many times. The rearrangement joins TRBV18 to TRBJ2-7; D might be TRBD1 (6 bases). This CDR3 has 12 residues. The V end lost 6 bases, the J end lost 5 bases, and 11 bases lay between the germline ends. Germline assignment: CDR1 KGHSH and CDR2 LQKENI. The CDR3, as DNA: TGTGCCAGCTCCCCGTCAGGGGACGAGCAGTACGTC. It specifies CASSPSGDEQYV.

The V gene is TRBV28, the J gene TRBJ2-7, with 9 nucleotides matching TRBD2. The junction had 10 bases not matched to a gene; V was cut back by 6 bases and J by 1 base. The V gene's germline CDR1 is MDHEN and CDR2 SYDVKM. The CDR3 is 16 amino acids. The CDR3 here is CASSSSGSGGSYEQYV. In DNA, the CDR3 is TGTGCCAGCAGCTCCTCGGGTAGCGGGGGTTCCTACGAGCAGTACGTC.